This is a list of T cell receptor beta chains from one sample in a study of a mutant IDH1 vaccine in newly diagnosed glioma. The method was immunoSEQ multiplex PCR; TCRdb's version includes in-frame clones alone and lacks a portion of them. The table has tens of thousands of clones, about 85% seen once; the top ten hold 4.8%. The sequences come from PBMCs, collected from a glioma patient treated with radiotherapy, temozolomide or both. These receptors all stem from a woman in her thirties or forties with glioma. CDR3s include the opening cysteine and the closing phenylalanine or tryptophan. D genes are given only for firm matches. Size tells how often a clone was seen (once, few, many) or the class of an expanded clone, and some rows leave it out.

v_call	d_call	j_call	clone_size	cdr3_nt	cdr3_aa
TRBV20-1	-	TRBJ2-1	-	TGCAGTGCTAGAAAGGCGGAGTTGCAGTTCTTC	CSARKAELQFF
TRBV5-1	-	TRBJ1-2	-	TGCGCCAGCAGCTTGGACCCCTCCGATTTTGCTGTGGGCTACACCTTC	CASSLDPSDFAVGYTF
TRBV29-1	TRBD1	TRBJ2-4	-	TGCAGCGTTATGGGACAGGAAAACATTCAGTACTTC	CSVMGQENIQYF
TRBV19	-	TRBJ1-1	once	TGTGCCAGTAGTATAAGCCTGGGGGCGGTCACTGAAGCTTTCTTT	CASSISLGAVTEAFF
TRBV30	-	TRBJ2-2	-	TGTGCCTGGAGTGGGACAGTGAACACCGGGGAGCTGTTTTTT	CAWSGTVNTGELFF
TRBV7-2	-	TRBJ1-4	-	TGTGCCAGCAGCCAGGTCCTTCACGAAAAACTGTTTTTT	CASSQVLHEKLFF
TRBV12-5	TRBD2	TRBJ2-5	-	TGTGCTAGTGGCCGATATAGCGGGGGGGCCTTGGAGACCCAGTACTTC	CASGRYSGGALETQYF
TRBV7-9	-	TRBJ1-1	-	TGTGCCAGCAGCTTATGGAACACTGAAGCTTTCTTT	CASSLWNTEAFF
TRBV6-1	TRBD1	TRBJ1-5	-	TGTGCCAGCAGGGGACAGGTTTATAGCAATCAGCCCCAGCATTTT	CASRGQVYSNQPQHF
TRBV6-6	-	TRBJ1-5	-	TGTGCCAGTACCCTCCGAGTCGCTGGTCAGCCCCAGCATTTT	CASTLRVAGQPQHF
TRBV4-1	-	TRBJ2-1	-	TGCGCCAGCAGCCATACGAGCGGTGAGCAGTTCTTC	CASSHTSGEQFF
TRBV11-2	TRBD1	TRBJ2-2	-	TGTGCCAGCAGCGTAACAGGGGCCGGGGAGCTGTTTTTT	CASSVTGAGELFF
TRBV2	-	TRBJ2-2	-	TGTGCCAGCAGTGAAGGGCAGGTTGGCGGGGAGCTGTTTTTT	CASSEGQVGGELFF
TRBV7-2	-	TRBJ1-1	once	TGTGCCAGCAGCTTAGGGGGCCTTGGGGCTTTCTTT	CASSLGGLGAFF
TRBV4-2	TRBD1	TRBJ2-2	few	TGTGCCAGCAGCCAAGTGACAGGGGATGAAACCGGGGAGCTGTTTTTT	CASSQVTGDETGELFF
TRBV6-1	TRBD2	TRBJ2-5	once	TGTGCCTGCGGGGAGGGAATCCAAGAGACCCAGTACTTC	CACGEGIQETQYF
TRBV11-2	-	TRBJ2-5	few	TGTGCCAGCAGCTTAGGACGGTCGTACCAAGAGACCCAGTACTTC	CASSLGRSYQETQYF
TRBV28	-	TRBJ1-6	-	TGTGCCAGCAACCAAATAATTGACTCCTATAATTCACCCCTCCACTTT	CASNQIIDSYNSPLHF
TRBV30	-	TRBJ1-3	-	TGTGCCTGGAGTGTAGGCATCTCTGGAAACACCATATATTTT	CAWSVGISGNTIYF
TRBV7-2	-	TRBJ2-7	few	TGTGCCAGCAGCTTAGCGCCCCGGAATCTCTACGAGCAGTACTTC	CASSLAPRNLYEQYF
TRBV5-1	TRBD2	TRBJ2-2	-	TGCGCCAGCAGGTTCTTAGCGGGAGGGGACACCGGGGAGCTGTTTTTT	CASRFLAGGDTGELFF
TRBV5-6	TRBD2	TRBJ2-3	once	TGTGCCAGCAGCACGGGGGGATATACGCAGTATTTT	CASSTGGYTQYF
TRBV13	-	TRBJ2-7	-	TGTGCCAGCAGCTTAGTCGTGCGTCGTAGCGAGCAGTACTTC	CASSLVVRRSEQYF
TRBV30	TRBD1	TRBJ1-4	-	TGTGCCTGCCAGTTTGACAGGGGAGGCGAAAAACTGTTTTTT	CACQFDRGGEKLFF
TRBV5-1	TRBD2	TRBJ2-1	-	TGCGCCAGCAGCTATACGACTAGCGGGCGTATGACTGAGCAGTTCTTC	CASSYTTSGRMTEQFF
TRBV25-1	TRBD1	TRBJ1-1	-	TGTGCCAGCGGGACAGGGCACACTGAAGCTTTCTTT	CASGTGHTEAFF
TRBV5-1	-	TRBJ1-2	-	TGCGCCAGCAGCTTGAGCAGCTCCTATGGCTACACCTTC	CASSLSSSYGYTF
TRBV30	-	TRBJ1-2	-	TGTGCCTGTTCCCGCCAGACCAACTATGGCTACACCTTC	CACSRQTNYGYTF
TRBV7-9	-	TRBJ2-5	-	TGTGCCAGCAGCTCCGCGACGGACGCTGCTAGGCAGACCCAGTACTTC	CASSSATDAARQTQYF
TRBV18	-	TRBJ2-1	-	TGTGCCAGCTCCGTGGGATCCGGGGATGAGCAGTTCTTC	CASSVGSGDEQFF
TRBV13	-	TRBJ1-1	-	TGTGCCAGCAGCCCACACGACAGGCCGGCTTTCTTT	CASSPHDRPAFF
TRBV5-6	-	TRBJ1-4	-	TGTGCCAGCAGCCAGGATGAGGGAACTGAAAAACTGTTTTTT	CASSQDEGTEKLFF
TRBV4-2	TRBD1	TRBJ1-2	-	TGTGCCAGCAGCCAAGATCCGGGACAGATGTATGGCTACACCTTC	CASSQDPGQMYGYTF
TRBV5-6	-	TRBJ2-3	-	TGTGCCAGCAGCTTACGAGGGTTCACAGATACGCAGTATTTT	CASSLRGFTDTQYF
TRBV7-2	-	TRBJ2-7	-	TGTGCCAGCAGCTTAGAACAGTCCTACGAGCAGTACTTC	CASSLEQSYEQYF
TRBV7-9	-	TRBJ2-7	-	TGTGCCAGCAGCCCCGGCTCCTACGAGCAGTACTTC	CASSPGSYEQYF
TRBV25-1	-	TRBJ2-7	-	TGTGCCAGCAGTGGCGTATGGTCCGGGCGTCTCGGGGACGAGCAGTACTTC	CASSGVWSGRLGDEQYF
TRBV7-9	-	TRBJ1-1	-	TGTGCCAGCAGCCGGGACTCAGGTGAAGCTTTCTTT	CASSRDSGEAFF
TRBV6-5	-	TRBJ1-2	-	TGTGCCATTCGGGACCCCTCAAAGTCTGGCTACACCTTC	CAIRDPSKSGYTF
TRBV7-9	-	TRBJ2-5	-	TGTGCCAGCAGCTCGACAGTTCTCCTGGAGACCCAGTACTTC	CASSSTVLLETQYF
TRBV29-1	TRBD1	TRBJ1-6	-	TGCAGCGTCCATCCGGGACAGGGCATCAATTCACCCCTCCACTTT	CSVHPGQGINSPLHF
TRBV6-1	-	TRBJ1-6	-	TGTGCCAGCAGTGAAGCGGAGGGCTTAGGTGAATCACCCCTCCACTTT	CASSEAEGLGESPLHF
TRBV29-1	-	TRBJ2-7	-	TGCAGCGTTGAAACAGGGATTTACGAGCAGTACTTC	CSVETGIYEQYF
TRBV30	TRBD1	TRBJ2-3	-	TGTGCCTGGAGTGGCCTTCCGGGACAGGGGACCGATACGCAGTATTTT	CAWSGLPGQGTDTQYF
TRBV6-1	-	TRBJ1-5	-	TGTGCCAGCAGTGATGAGGTCGGAATATATAGCAATCAGCCCCAGCATTTT	CASSDEVGIYSNQPQHF